The 3 T cell receptor beta chains presented below share a single source sample, sequenced in a study of blood T cells in healthy people across ages. A second PCR, run for about 6 to 11 cycles, used a sample-barcoded 5' primer plus a J-beta primer mix. TCRdb fed the 5' RACE reads into MiXCR, producing one record per CDR3 protein. The table records 980,000 or so distinct CDR3 sequences, approximately 49% of them present only once. Sequences were obtained from blood. These receptors all stem from a man aged 25-40 years in good health.

The chain has TRBV6-1 and TRBJ2-7; D unresolved. The ends were cut back, 3 bases at V and 2 bases at J, with 14 bases in the middle. The V gene's germline CDR1 is MNHNS and CDR2 SASEGT. The CDR3 runs 15 residues. The chain's CDR3 is CASSDGRNFAYEQYF. CDR3 nucleotide sequence: TGTGCCAGCAGTGACGGCAGGAACTTCGCCTACGAGCAGTACTTC.

This chain joins TRBV6-2 or TRBV6-3 and TRBJ2-7; 8 bases match TRBD2. The CDR3 has 15 residues. Germline V gene sequence: CDR1 MNHEY, CDR2 SVGEGT. V gave up 5 bases and J gave up 2 bases; unmatched junction bases: 8. The CDR3 protein is CASSLLADGPYEQYF. The CDR3 DNA reads TGTGCCAGCAGTCTACTAGCGGACGGACCCTACGAGCAGTACTTC.

This clonotype appeared once. The chain couples TRBV14 to TRBJ2-4, with D maybe TRBD2 (5 bases). Germline CDR1 reads SGHDN; CDR2 reads FVKESK. V was shortened by 0 bases and J by 0 bases, with 6 bases between the two germline ends. The CDR3 spans 15 residues. The CDR3 region is CASSQEGLAKNIQYF. In DNA form, the CDR3 reads TGTGCCAGCAGCCAAGAAGGACTAGCCAAAAACATTCAGTACTTC.